Here is one T cell receptor beta chain with its context. What it recognizes is unknown. TCRdb reprocessed the 5' RACE reads, keeping one entry per CDR3 protein, no DNA. The sample spans a few hundred thousand distinct CDR3 sequences; the ten largest clones claim 2.5% to 3%. This entry belongs to a study of monozygotic twins with inflammatory bowel disease. The study's findings and limits: Healthy co-twins had higher TCRbeta inverse Simpson diversity than their IBD twins.

This CDR3 has 15 residues. Looked up from germline, CDR1 is SGHTA and CDR2 is FQGNSA. Sequenced sample: blood. This sequence joins TRBV7-2 and TRBJ2-1; TCRdb's D gene call, TRBD1, goes unchecked for lack of DNA. The sequence was collected from a human donor with ulcerative colitis or Crohn's disease, or a healthy co-twin of an affected twin (not recorded which). CDR3 sequence reads: CASCGLTGVCNEQFF.